These 13 T cell receptor beta chains came from one sample sequenced in a study of blood T cell repertoires in COVID-19. Here immunoSEQ multiplex PCR was the method, and the copy in TCRdb shows in-frame clones only, minus some. The sample lists about 250,000 clones; approximately 85% were seen once. The sample was PBMCs or T cells enriched from blood (not recorded which). The receptor source for this set is a woman in her forties or fifties with acute COVID-19.

A word on this clone: In the same sample, other DNA sequences code for this CDR3. The chain recombines TRBV7-2 with TRBJ1-1; 9 bases fit TRBD1. Germline V lookup: CDR1 SGHTA, CDR2 FQGNSA. With 8 bases clipped from V and 5 bases from J, the junction kept 6 bases outside the gene matches. The CDR3 length is 13 residues. The CDR3 DNA is TGTGCCAGCTCGGACAGGGGAGGGACTGAAGCTTTCTTT. Translation: CASSDRGGTEAFF.

This chain links TRBV28 with TRBJ1-5, with 9 bases matching TRBD1. There are 16 residues in the CDR3. Germline CDR1 is MDHEN and CDR2 is SYDVKM. V lost 7 bases, J lost 3 bases, and 10 bases stayed unmatched. The CDR3 nucleotides read TGTGCCAGCAACCTCCTTCGGGACAGGGCCAATCAGCCCCAGCATTTT. Its translation is CASNLLRDRANQPQHF.

This chain connects TRBV19 to TRBJ1-1; 11 bases fit TRBD1. This CDR3 has 13 residues. Germline V CDR1 and CDR2: LNHDA, SQIVND (reference sequence). V dropped 4 bases and J dropped 10; count of bases not matched to a gene: 5. CDR3 in DNA: TGTGCCAGTAGTACCGTAGGACAGGGGGCAGCTTTCTTT. Translated: CASSTVGQGAAFF.

The genes are TRBV11-2 and TRBJ2-7, with D perhaps matching TRBD1 (6 bases). The V end lost 7 bases, the J end lost 3 bases, and 19 bases lay between the germline ends. Germline-derived CDR1 and CDR2 are SGHAT and FQNNGV. The CDR3 has 15 amino acids. CDR3 sequence reads: CASTQRVGAGYEQYF. The CDR3 region has the DNA TGTGCCAGCACGCAAAGGGTGGGGGCCGGCTACGAGCAGTACTTC.

This chain joins TRBV19 and TRBJ2-1, with TRBD1 matching 11 bases. CDR1 LNHDA and CDR2 SQIVND come from the germline V gene (reference sequence). CDR3 size: 18 residues. V dropped 6 bases and J dropped 6; count of bases not matched to a gene: 16. CDR3 in amino acids: CASRETGTGGFRSNEQFF. The CDR3 DNA is TGTGCCAGTAGGGAGACCGGGACAGGGGGTTTTCGGTCCAATGAGCAGTTCTTC.

The CDR3 coding sequence is TGTGCCAGCAGCGGAGCGGTGGGGTATGGCTACACCTTC. Translated, it gives CASSGAVGYGYTF. V is TRBV7-9 and J is TRBJ1-2; D is ambiguous. The CDR3 totals 13 residues. Germline CDR1 SEHNR, CDR2 FQNEAQ (reference sequence). The ends were cut back, 5 bases at V and 5 bases at J, with 12 bases in the middle.

The rearrangement joins TRBV10-1 to TRBJ2-2, with 9 bases fitting TRBD1. CDR3 length: 15 amino acids. From germline, CDR1 is WNHNN and CDR2 SYGVQD (reference sequence). The ends lost 3 bases at V and 10 bases at J; junction bases unmatched: 9. The CDR3 region has the DNA TGCGCCAGCAGTGATTCGACAGGGGGGATGAAGGAGCTGTTTTTT. This codes for CASSDSTGGMKELFF.

The chain recombines TRBV6-5 with TRBJ1-4; D is uncertain. Germline values: CDR1 MNHEY, CDR2 SVGAGI. This CDR3 contains 14 residues. Trimming removed 6 bases at V and 5 bases at J, with 13 bases between. For the CDR3, the DNA is TGTGCCAGCAGACCCGGGTCCTTAAATGAAAAACTGTTTTTT. It encodes CASRPGSLNEKLFF.

This chain links TRBV11-2 with TRBJ2-7; D possibly corresponds to TRBD2 (6 bases). V was trimmed by 0 bases and J by 2 bases, leaving 11 bases between them. The CDR3 sequence is 15 residues long. Germline CDR1 and CDR2: SGHAT and FQNNGV. The CDR3 sequence: CASSLDLREAYEQYF. The DNA of the CDR3 is TGTGCCAGCAGCTTAGACCTAAGGGAGGCCTACGAGCAGTACTTC.

This rearrangement joins TRBV19 to TRBJ2-1; D unclear. V gave up 0 bases and J gave up 3 bases, with 9 bases separating them. This CDR3 spans 15 amino acids. Germline CDR1 and CDR2: LNHDA and SQIVND (reference sequence). This CDR3 is CASSIEWANYNEQFF. The CDR3 DNA follows: TGTGCCAGTAGTATAGAGTGGGCCAACTACAATGAGCAGTTCTTC.

The gene calls are TRBV7-6 and TRBJ1-3, with a tentative D call TRBD1 (5 bases). CDR3 length: 17 residues. From germline, CDR1 is SGHVS and CDR2 FNYEAQ. V was clipped by 1 base and J by 0 bases, with 13 bases between them. The CDR3 is CASSLGAGGGSGNTIYF. CDR3 coding DNA: TGTGCCAGCAGCTTAGGGGCCGGGGGTGGCTCTGGAAACACCATATATTTT.

In nucleotides, the CDR3 is TGTGCCAGCAGTGAATCAAGCGGAGGGCACACTGAAGCTTTCTTT. This codes for CASSESSGGHTEAFF. The chain carries TRBV25-1 and TRBJ1-1; D is ambiguous. Germline CDR1 and CDR2: MGHDK and SYGVNS. With 1 base removed from V and 3 bases from J, the gap between germline ends came to 12 bases. The CDR3 contains 15 residues.

The chain combines TRBV30 with TRBJ1-2; 7 bases align to TRBD1. The CDR3 contains 15 residues. V was clipped by 2 bases and J by 0 bases; unmatched bases: 6. Germline V gives CDR1 GTSNPN, CDR2 SVGIG (reference sequence). The CDR3 DNA reads TGTGCCTGGAGTCAGGGGGTCGTAGCTAACTATGGCTACACCTTC. Its protein is CAWSQGVVANYGYTF.